The sequence of this TCR beta chain was determined in a study of control samples from healthy donors and cancer patients. The repertoire was sequenced with immunoSEQ multiplex PCR; TCRdb's copy has only in-frame clones and lacks some. Of some 100,000 clones listed, about 89% are singletons. Germline V gene sequence: CDR1 SGHTA, CDR2 FQGNSA. The CDR3 is 16 residues long. V was pared by 2 bases and J by 5 bases, with 18 bases between. The V call is TRBV7-2, the J call TRBJ2-5; a possible D gene is TRBD2 (6 bases). The sequence was obtained from a woman between 45 and 65 years old in good health. What was sequenced was blood. CDR3 sequence reads: CASSLPAGTSEETQYF. The DNA of the CDR3 is TGTGCCAGCAGCTTACCCGCGGGGACGTCGGAGGAGACCCAGTACTTC.